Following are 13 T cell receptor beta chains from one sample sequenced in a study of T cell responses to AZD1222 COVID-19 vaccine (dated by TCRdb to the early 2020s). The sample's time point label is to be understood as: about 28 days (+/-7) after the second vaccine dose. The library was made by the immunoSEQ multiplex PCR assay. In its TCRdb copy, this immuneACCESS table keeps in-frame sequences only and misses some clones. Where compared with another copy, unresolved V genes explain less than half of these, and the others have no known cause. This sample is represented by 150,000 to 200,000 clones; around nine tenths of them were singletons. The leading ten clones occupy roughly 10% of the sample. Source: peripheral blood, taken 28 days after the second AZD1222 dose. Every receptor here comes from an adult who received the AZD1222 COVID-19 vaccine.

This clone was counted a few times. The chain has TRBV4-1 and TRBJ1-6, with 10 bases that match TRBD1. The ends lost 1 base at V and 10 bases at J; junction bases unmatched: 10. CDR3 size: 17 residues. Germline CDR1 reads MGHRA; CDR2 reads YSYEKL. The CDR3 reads CASSQGQGAGLRSPLHF. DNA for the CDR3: TGCGCCAGCAGCCAAGGACAGGGGGCTGGTCTTCGCTCACCCCTCCACTTT.

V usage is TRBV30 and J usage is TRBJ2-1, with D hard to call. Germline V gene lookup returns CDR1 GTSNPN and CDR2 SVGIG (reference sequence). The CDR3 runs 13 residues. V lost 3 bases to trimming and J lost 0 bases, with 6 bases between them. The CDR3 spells CAWSQSSYNEQFF. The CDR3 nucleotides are TGTGCCTGGAGCCAAAGCTCCTACAATGAGCAGTTCTTC.

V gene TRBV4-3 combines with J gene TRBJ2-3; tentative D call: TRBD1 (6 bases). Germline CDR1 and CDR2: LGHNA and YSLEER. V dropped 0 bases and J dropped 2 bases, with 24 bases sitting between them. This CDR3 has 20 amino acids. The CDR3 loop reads CASSQDWGPGLRDHTDTQYF. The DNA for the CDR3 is TGCGCCAGCAGCCAAGATTGGGGGCCCGGTTTAAGGGACCACACAGATACGCAGTATTTT.

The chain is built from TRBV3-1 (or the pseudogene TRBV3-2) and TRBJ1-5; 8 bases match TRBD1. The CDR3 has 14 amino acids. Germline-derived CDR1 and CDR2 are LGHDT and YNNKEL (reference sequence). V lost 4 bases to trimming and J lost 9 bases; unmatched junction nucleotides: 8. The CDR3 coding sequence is TGTGCCAGCAGCCCAGGGACAGGCCCATGGCCCCAGCATTTT. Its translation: CASSPGTGPWPQHF.

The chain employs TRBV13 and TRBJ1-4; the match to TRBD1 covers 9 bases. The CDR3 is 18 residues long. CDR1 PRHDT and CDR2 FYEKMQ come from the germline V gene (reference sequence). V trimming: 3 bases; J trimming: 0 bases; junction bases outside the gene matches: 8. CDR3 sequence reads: CASSFGTGNTATNEKLFF. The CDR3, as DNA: TGTGCCAGCAGCTTCGGGACAGGGAACACAGCAACTAATGAAAAACTGTTTTTT.

For the CDR3, the DNA is TGTGCCAGCAGCTTAGTTTTGGGAGTTTTTAATGAAAAACTGTTTTTT. Its protein product is CASSLVLGVFNEKLFF. The rearrangement joins TRBV7-8 to TRBJ1-4; D gene unclear. V lost 1 base and J 4 bases, leaving 13 bases between the germline ends. Germline lookup yields CDR1 SGHVS and CDR2 FQNEAQ. This CDR3 has 16 residues.

The CDR3 here is CASSRTTYEQYF. The DNA for the CDR3 is TGTGCCAGCAGCCGGACGACGTACGAGCAGTACTTC. This rearrangement joins TRBV11-2 to TRBJ2-7; D gene uncertain. V lost 5 bases and J lost 4, with 9 bases in between. Germline loops: CDR1 SGHAT, CDR2 FQNNGV. The CDR3 is 12 residues long. The variable domain in full, with the rest retrieved from reference TRBV11-2 and TRBJ2-7, is EAGVAQSPRYKIIEKRQSVAFWCNPISGHATLYWYQQILGQGPKLLIQFQNNGVVDDSQLPKDRFSAERLKGVDSTLKIQPAKLEDSAVYLCASSRTTYEQYFGPGTRLTVT.

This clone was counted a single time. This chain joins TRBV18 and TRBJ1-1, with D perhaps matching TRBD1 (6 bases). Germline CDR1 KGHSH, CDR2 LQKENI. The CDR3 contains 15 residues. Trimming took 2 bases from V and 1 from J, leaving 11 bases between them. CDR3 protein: CASSPLGHSNTEAFF. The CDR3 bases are TGTGCCAGCTCACCATTGGGACATTCGAACACTGAAGCTTTCTTT.

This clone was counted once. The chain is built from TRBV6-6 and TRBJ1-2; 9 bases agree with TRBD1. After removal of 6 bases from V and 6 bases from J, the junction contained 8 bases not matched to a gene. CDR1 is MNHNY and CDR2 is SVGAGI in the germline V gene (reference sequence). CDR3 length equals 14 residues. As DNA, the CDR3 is TGTGCCAGCAGCTCCGGGACAGGGACCCATGGCTACACCTTC. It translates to CASSSGTGTHGYTF.

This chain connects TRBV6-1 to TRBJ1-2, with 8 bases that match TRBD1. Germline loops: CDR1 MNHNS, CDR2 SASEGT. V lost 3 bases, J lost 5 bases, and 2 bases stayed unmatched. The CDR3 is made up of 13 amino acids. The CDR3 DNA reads TGTGCCAGCAGTGAGACAGGGGATTATGGCTACACCTTC. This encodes CASSETGDYGYTF.

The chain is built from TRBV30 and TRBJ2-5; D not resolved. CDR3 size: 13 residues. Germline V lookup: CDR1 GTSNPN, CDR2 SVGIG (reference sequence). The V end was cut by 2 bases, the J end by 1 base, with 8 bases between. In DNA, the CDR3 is TGTGCCTGGAGTATGGGCATCCAAGAGACCCAGTACTTC. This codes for CAWSMGIQETQYF.

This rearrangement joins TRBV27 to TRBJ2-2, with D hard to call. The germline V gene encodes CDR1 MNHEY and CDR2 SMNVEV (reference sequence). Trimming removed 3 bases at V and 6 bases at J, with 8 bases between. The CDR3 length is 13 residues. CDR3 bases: TGTGCCAGCAGTTTGCCAGGTCCCGGGGAGCTGTTTTTT. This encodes CASSLPGPGELFF.

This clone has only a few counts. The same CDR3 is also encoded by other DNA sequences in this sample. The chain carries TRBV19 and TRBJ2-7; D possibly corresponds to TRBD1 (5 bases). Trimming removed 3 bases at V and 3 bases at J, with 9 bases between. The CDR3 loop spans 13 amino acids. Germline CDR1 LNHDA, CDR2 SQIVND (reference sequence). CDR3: CASSMRQGYEQYF. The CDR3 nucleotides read TGTGCCAGTAGTATGCGGCAGGGCTACGAGCAGTACTTC.